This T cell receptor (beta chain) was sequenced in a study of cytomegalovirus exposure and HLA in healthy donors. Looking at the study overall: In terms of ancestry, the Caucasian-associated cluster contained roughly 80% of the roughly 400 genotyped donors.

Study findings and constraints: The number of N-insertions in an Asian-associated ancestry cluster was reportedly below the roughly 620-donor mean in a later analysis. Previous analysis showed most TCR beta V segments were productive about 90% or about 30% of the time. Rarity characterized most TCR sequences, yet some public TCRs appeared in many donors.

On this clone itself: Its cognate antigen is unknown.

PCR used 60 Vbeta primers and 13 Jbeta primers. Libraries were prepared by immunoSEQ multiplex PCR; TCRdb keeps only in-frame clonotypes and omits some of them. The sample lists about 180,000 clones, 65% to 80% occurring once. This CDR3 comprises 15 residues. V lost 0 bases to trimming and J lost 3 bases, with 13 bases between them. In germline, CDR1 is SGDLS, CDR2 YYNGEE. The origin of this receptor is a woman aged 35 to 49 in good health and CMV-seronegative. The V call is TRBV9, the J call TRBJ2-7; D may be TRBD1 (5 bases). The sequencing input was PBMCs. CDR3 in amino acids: CASSVATDRVYEQYF. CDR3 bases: TGTGCCAGCAGCGTAGCTACTGACAGAGTCTACGAGCAGTACTTC.